Below, 13 T cell receptor beta chains from the same sample are listed, as sequenced in a study of graft-versus-host responses after intestinal transplantation. Measured with immunoSEQ multiplex PCR; TCRdb has only the in-frame clones, and not every one. The repertoire holds roughly 110,000 clones, with 90% to 95% as singletons. Which antigens these TCRs recognize remains unknown. Sequences were derived from unstimulated CD8+ T cells sorted from spleen or lymph node cells, sampled before transplant. These receptors were obtained from a human donor who was the organ donor for an intestinal transplant.

The chain joins TRBV7-2 to TRBJ2-3, with 7 bases that match TRBD2. The ends lost 3 bases at V and 4 bases at J; junction bases unmatched: 7. The CDR3 spans 15 residues. Germline CDR1 SGHTA, CDR2 FQGNSA. The DNA for the CDR3 is TGTGCCAGCAGCTTGGGCGGGAGACCCGCAGATACGCAGTATTTT. Translating gives CASSLGGRPADTQYF.

The chain employs TRBV21-1 and TRBJ2-1; TRBD1, the D gene given by the table, was not confirmed from the DNA. TRBV21-1 corresponds to a pseudogene. The length of the CDR3 is 17 residues. CDR3 in amino acids: CASSKESWTGENNEQFF. CDR3 coding DNA: TGTGCCAGCAGCAAAGAATCCTGGACAGGGGAAAACAATGAGCAGTTCTTC.

This chain links TRBV7-2 with TRBJ2-2, with 7 nucleotides matching TRBD2. Germline values: CDR1 SGHTA, CDR2 FQGNSA. Losses at the gene ends were 1 base for V and 4 bases for J; bases not matched to a gene: 9. The CDR3 covers 17 residues. The CDR3: CASSLVLGGPVTGELFF. CDR3 sequence (DNA): TGTGCCAGCAGCTTAGTCCTGGGAGGGCCGGTCACCGGGGAGCTGTTTTTT.

The chain combines TRBV7-2 with TRBJ2-7; D unclear. The CDR3 loop spans 13 amino acids. CDR1 and CDR2 from the germline V gene are SGHTA and FQGNSA. The V end was cut by 0 bases, the J end by 6 bases, with 9 bases between. This CDR3 is CASSLASLGEQYF. The DNA of the CDR3 is TGTGCCAGCAGCTTAGCCAGCTTGGGCGAGCAGTACTTC.

This clone appeared a single time. This chain links TRBV30 with TRBJ1-1, with D tentatively TRBD1 (6 bases). This CDR3 spans 15 amino acids. V lost 3 bases and J 4 bases, leaving 18 bases between the germline ends. Germline loops: CDR1 GTSNPN, CDR2 SVGIG (reference sequence). In DNA form, the CDR3 reads TGTGCCTGGAGCTACGGATCCGCAGGGGCCACTGAAGCTTTCTTT. This translates into CAWSYGSAGATEAFF. The whole variable domain, filled in from reference TRBV30 and TRBJ1-1, reads SQTIHQWPATLVQPVGSPLSLECTVEGTSNPNLYWYRQAAGRGLQLLFYSVGIGQISSEVPQNLSASRPQDRQFILSSKKLLLSDSGFYLCAWSYGSAGATEAFFGQGTRLTVV.

This chain uses TRBV14 with TRBJ2-1; D is unresolved. CDR3 length: 12 residues. Germline V lookup: CDR1 SGHDN, CDR2 FVKESK. Trimming removed 0 bases from V and 8 bases from J, with 5 bases in between. The CDR3: CASSQEGYEQFF. The CDR3 nucleotides read TGTGCCAGCAGCCAAGAGGGGTATGAGCAGTTCTTC. The whole variable domain, filled in from reference TRBV14 and TRBJ2-1, reads EAGVTQFPSHSVIEKGQTVTLRCDPISGHDNLYWYRRVMGKEIKFLLHFVKESKQDESGMPNNRFLAERTGGTYSTLKVQPAELEDSGVYFCASSQEGYEQFFGPGTRLTVL.

The rearrangement links TRBV9 to TRBJ2-2; D assignment may be TRBD1 or TRBD2 (6 bases each). Deletions cut 3 bases from V and 4 bases from J, with 16 bases between. Per germline, CDR1 SGDLS and CDR2 YYNGEE. The CDR3 runs 16 residues. The CDR3 spells CASSALEKGGTGELFF. The CDR3 bases are TGTGCCAGCAGCGCCCTCGAAAAGGGGGGCACCGGGGAGCTGTTTTTT.

As for this clone: Other DNA sequences within the sample encode an identical CDR3. The genes are TRBV29-1 and TRBJ1-2, with D possibly TRBD1 on 5 matching bases. CDR1 SQVTM and CDR2 ANQGSEA come from the germline V gene. This CDR3 region has 12 residues. The V and J ends lost 6 bases and 0 bases respectively, with 8 bases between them. This chain's CDR3 is CSVAGSNYGYTF. In DNA form, the CDR3 reads TGCAGCGTCGCAGGGTCTAACTATGGCTACACCTTC.

The V and J genes are TRBV4-1 and TRBJ2-2; perhaps TRBD1 as D (6 bases). There are 14 residues in the CDR3. Germline CDR1 is MGHRA and CDR2 is YSYEKL. The V gene lost 0 bases and the J gene lost 7 bases, with 9 bases spanning the gap. The CDR3 DNA reads TGCGCCAGCAGCCAAGAAGGGGGATACGGGGAGCTGTTTTTT. Amino acid sequence: CASSQEGGYGELFF.

This clone was picked up one time. This chain connects TRBV9 to TRBJ2-3; D is uncertain. Trimming stripped 3 bases from V and 4 bases from J, with 6 bases between. From germline, CDR1 is SGDLS and CDR2 YYNGEE. The CDR3 consists of 12 residues. This chain's CDR3 is CASSDVPDTQYF. CDR3 nucleotide sequence: TGTGCCAGCAGCGACGTTCCAGATACGCAGTATTTT.

The table lists this clone with a few counts. Here the CDR3 omits its conserved ending phenylalanine or tryptophan, so a read error is the likely source. It is unclear where the CDR3 begins or ends on the DNA, so no DNA is shown, and the CDR3 is as TCRdb lists it. The genes are TRBV6-1 and TRBJ2-7; TRBD2, the table's D call, lacks a check against the DNA. The CDR3 region is 8 residues in length, termini included. Germline values: CDR1 MNHNS, CDR2 SASEGT. Here the CDR3 reads CASSEILD.

The CDR3, as DNA: TGTGCCAGCAGTCTCGAAGGGGGGAGGCAGCCCCAGCATTTT. Residues: CASSLEGGRQPQHF. V and J are TRBV6-4 and TRBJ1-5; tentatively, D is TRBD1 (6 bases). The CDR3 sequence is 14 residues long. Germline CDR1 and CDR2: MRHNA and SNTAGT. V was cut by 5 bases and J by 7 bases, with 15 bases left in between.

This chain uses TRBV6-5 with TRBJ2-7; 9 bases are a match to TRBD2. The CDR3 has 15 residues. The junction had 0 bases not matched to a gene; V was cut back by 0 bases and J by 0 bases. Looked up from germline, CDR1 is MNHEY and CDR2 is SVGAGI. CDR3 nucleotides: TGTGCCAGCAGTTACTCACTAGCGGGCTCCTACGAGCAGTACTTC. As protein: CASSYSLAGSYEQYF.